This TCR beta chain is drawn from a study of CD8 T cells in Susac syndrome. J was trimmed by 2 bases and V by 0 bases; bases with no gene match: 4. CDR1 is SGHDT and CDR2 is YYEEEE in the germline V gene. The CDR3 covers 16 residues. Sequencing of TCR beta was carried out in blood CD8+ and CD4+ T cells. Treatment-naive patients with stable or active relapsing-remitting disease were the multiple sclerosis controls. Many counts were recorded for this clonotype. With random hexamers, roughly 0.5 to 1 ug RNA was reverse transcribed. It was immunoSEQ multiplex PCR that amplified TCR beta CDR3 across 54 Vbeta and 13 Jbeta. TCRdb processed the immunoSEQ multiplex PCR reads anew with MiXCR; each CDR3 protein has one entry. The sample lists fewer than 350,000 distinct CDR3 sequences, approximately 85% seen once, with about 0.22% in the top ten.

This clonotype was obtained from a human donor with multiple sclerosis. The chain couples TRBV5-6 to TRBJ1-5; 8 bases map to TRBD1. The sequencing input was CD8+ T cells from PBMCs. The CDR3 here is CASSLAMTGGNQPQHF. Written as DNA, the CDR3 is TGTGCCAGCAGCTTGGCTATGACAGGGGGCAATCAGCCCCAGCATTTT.